This entry lists 7 T cell receptor beta chains sequenced from one sample in a study of T cell responses to AZD1222 COVID-19 vaccine (TCRdb year 2021). The library was made by the immunoSEQ multiplex PCR assay. The table comes from immuneACCESS by way of TCRdb, which keeps in-frame sequences with V and J called. Part of the clones is missing from these tables; in studies checked, under half for an unresolved V gene and the rest for unknown reasons. The sample contains 90,000 to 100,000 clones, 70% to 85% of them found a single time. 14% of the sample is held by the ten biggest clonotypes. The sample's time point label is to be understood as: about 28 days (+/-7) after the second vaccine dose. The sample in question was peripheral blood, obtained 28 days after the second AZD1222 dose. The receptors were sampled from an adult who received the AZD1222 COVID-19 vaccine.

This clone has just a few counts. The gene calls are TRBV7-9 and TRBJ1-3, with D tentatively TRBD1 (5 bases). CDR3 length: 17 amino acids. Trimming removed 5 bases at V and 0 bases at J, with 17 bases between. CDR1 SEHNR and CDR2 FQNEAQ come from the germline V gene (reference sequence). The CDR3 DNA reads as TGTGCCAGCAGCCCAGCGGGGGGATCCCTCTCTGGAAACACCATATATTTT. Its translation is CASSPAGGSLSGNTIYF.

The CDR3 loop is CASSYLGTGTYEQYF. For the CDR3, the DNA is TGCGCCAGCAGCTACTTAGGGACAGGGACCTACGAGCAGTACTTC. The chain uses TRBV5-1 and TRBJ2-7; TRBD1 matches 9 bases. The CDR3 covers 15 residues. CDR1 SGHRS and CDR2 YFSETQ come from the germline V gene. Trimming at V came to 3 bases and at J to 2 bases, leaving 6 bases not matched to a gene.

The chain joins TRBV18 to TRBJ1-5; D ambiguous. The germline V and J ends were trimmed by 0 bases and 12 bases, with 9 bases remaining between them. CDR1 and CDR2 from the germline V gene are KGHSH and LQKENI. The CDR3 totals 12 residues. The CDR3 sequence: CASSPPNGFQHF. The CDR3 region has the DNA TGTGCCAGCTCACCACCTAACGGATTCCAGCATTTT.

This chain uses TRBV27 with TRBJ2-2, with a weak D call TRBD2 (6 bases). V was trimmed by 2 bases and J by 3 bases, leaving 10 bases between them. The length of the CDR3 is 15 residues. Germline values: CDR1 MNHEY, CDR2 SMNVEV (reference sequence). The CDR3 DNA follows: TGTGCCAGCAGTTTAGGGGGGAGAGACACCGGGGAGCTGTTTTTT. Translation gives CASSLGGRDTGELFF.

The chain has TRBV30 and TRBJ1-5; D remains ambiguous. The CDR3 runs to 13 residues. Trimming stripped 1 base from V and 3 bases from J, with 7 bases between. The germline V gene has CDR1 GTSNPN and CDR2 SVGIG (reference sequence). The DNA for the CDR3 is TGTGCCTGGAGTGGCGGCTACAATCAGCCCCAGCATTTT. Translation gives CAWSGGYNQPQHF.

V is TRBV7-8 and J is TRBJ2-3; D might be TRBD2 (6 bases). Looked up from germline, CDR1 is SGHVS and CDR2 is FQNEAQ. The CDR3 is made up of 15 amino acids. Trimming pared 3 bases from V and 1 base from J, leaving 11 bases between. The CDR3 sequence: CASSFGRSGTDTQYF. For the CDR3, the DNA is TGTGCCAGCAGCTTCGGGAGATCTGGCACAGATACGCAGTATTTT.

This chain connects TRBV19 to TRBJ1-1, with D possibly TRBD1 on 6 matching bases. With 3 bases removed from V and 1 base from J, the gap between germline ends came to 15 bases. The CDR3 sequence is 16 residues long. Looked up from germline, CDR1 is LNHDA and CDR2 is SQIVND (reference sequence). The CDR3 DNA follows: TGTGCCAGTAGTATGTCACCAGGGGCTAGGAACACTGAAGCTTTCTTT. Its translation is CASSMSPGARNTEAFF.